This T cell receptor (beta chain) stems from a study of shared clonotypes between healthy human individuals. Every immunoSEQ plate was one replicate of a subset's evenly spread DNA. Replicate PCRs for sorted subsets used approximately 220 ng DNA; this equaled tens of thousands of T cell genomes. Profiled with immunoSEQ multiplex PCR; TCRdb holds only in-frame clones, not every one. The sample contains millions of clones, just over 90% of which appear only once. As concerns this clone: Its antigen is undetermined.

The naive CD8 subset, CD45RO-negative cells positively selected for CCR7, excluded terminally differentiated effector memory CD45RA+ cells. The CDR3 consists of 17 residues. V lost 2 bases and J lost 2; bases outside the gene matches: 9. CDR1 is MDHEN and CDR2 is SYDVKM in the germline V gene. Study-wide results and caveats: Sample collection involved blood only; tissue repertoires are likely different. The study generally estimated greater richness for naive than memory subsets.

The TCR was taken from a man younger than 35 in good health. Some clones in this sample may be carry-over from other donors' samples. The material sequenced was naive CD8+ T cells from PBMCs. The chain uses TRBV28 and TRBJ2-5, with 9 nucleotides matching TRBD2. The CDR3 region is CASSLIRAGGYQETQYF. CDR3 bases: TGTGCCAGCAGTTTAATACGAGCGGGAGGATATCAAGAGACCCAGTACTTC.